The source of this T cell receptor beta chain is a study of a mutant IDH1 vaccine in newly diagnosed glioma. In the study overall: Patients underwent eight vaccinations, which took place in weeks 1, 3, 5, 7, 11, 15, 19 and 23. Beginning 4-6 weeks after radiotherapy alone, or with temozolomide cycles, vaccination took place. Study results and caveats: Changes to the top peripheral T cell clonotypes appeared unrelated to pseudoprogression.

The CDR3 covers 13 residues. Trimming took 2 bases from V and 7 from J, leaving 10 bases between them. Per the germline V gene, CDR1 is SGHDT and CDR2 is YYEEEE. For this clone: The target antigen is unknown.

Time point denoted: week 5, during vaccination. Each dose delivered 300 ug of mutant IDH1 20-mer peptide subcutaneously with imiquimod. The data were produced by immunoSEQ multiplex PCR, yet TCRdb's version contains in-frame clones alone and is incomplete. The data hold some 37,000 clones, with 75% to 80% observed a single time. The gene calls are TRBV5-6 and TRBJ1-5; tentative D call: TRBD1 (5 bases). The sequenced sample was PBMCs, obtained from a glioma patient whose treatment included an IDH1 peptide vaccine. This sequence was found in a man aged 40-49 years with glioma. This CDR3 is CASSFLGGQPQHF. CDR3 sequence (DNA): TGTGCCAGCAGCTTCCTCGGGGGGCAGCCCCAGCATTTT.